The rows below give T cell receptor beta chains drawn from one sample of a study of identifying expanded T cells in peripheral blood. Profiled with immunoSEQ multiplex PCR; TCRdb holds only in-frame clones, not every one. The sample contains more than 85,000 clones, around 89% of which appear only once. Sequencing was carried out using blood. All receptors come from a person between 18 and 75 years old in good health. Each CDR3 is given with its conserved first and last residue. The order of the fields is clone size, J gene, D gene, V gene, CDR3 DNA, CDR3 protein. D genes are given only for firm matches. Part of the rows lack a size; the others show once, few, many or a class for expanded clones.

-,TRBJ2-7,TRBD2,TRBV4-2,TGTGCCAGCAGCCAGGCGGGGGGTTCCTACGAGCAGTACTTC,CASSQAGGSYEQYF
-,TRBJ1-2,-,TRBV30,TGTGCCTGGACAGGGGATCACTATGGCTACACCTTC,CAWTGDHYGYTF
-,TRBJ2-5,TRBD2,TRBV11-2,TGTGCCAGCAGCTTACTAGCGGGGTACGACCAAGAGACCCAGTACTTC,CASSLLAGYDQETQYF
-,TRBJ2-7,-,TRBV15,TGTGCCACCAGCAGAGTTAGTTCCTACGAGCAGTACTTC,CATSRVSSYEQYF
-,TRBJ2-1,-,TRBV11-2,TGTGCCAGCAGCTTAGGTATGGGTTTGGCGGTTGAGCAGTTCTTC,CASSLGMGLAVEQFF
once,TRBJ1-2,-,TRBV30,TGTGCCTGTACGGGAGATGGCTATGGCTACACCTTC,CACTGDGYGYTF
few,TRBJ2-7,TRBD2,TRBV2,TGTGCCAGCAGTGAGGCGGGGGGCCCCCAGCAGTACTTC,CASSEAGGPQQYF
few,TRBJ2-5,TRBD2,TRBV6-5,TGTGCCAGCAGCGGGACTAGCGGGTGGCAAGAGACCCAGTACTTC,CASSGTSGWQETQYF
-,TRBJ2-2,-,TRBV4-3,TGCGCCAGCAGCCTAAGACTAGACCCTAACACCGGGGAGCTGTTTTTT,CASSLRLDPNTGELFF
-,TRBJ1-4,-,TRBV5-1,TGCGCCAGCAGCTTAGCGGGGGATAATGAAAAACTGTTTTTT,CASSLAGDNEKLFF
-,TRBJ1-1,TRBD1,TRBV5-8,TGTGCCAGCAGCCCGCGGACAGGGAACACTGAAGCTTTCTTT,CASSPRTGNTEAFF
-,TRBJ1-1,-,TRBV15,TGTGCCACCAGCAGAGGTCTTGAGACTGAAGCTTTCTTT,CATSRGLETEAFF
once,TRBJ2-7,-,TRBV19,TGTGCCAGTAGTTTCCTCCCGAGCTCCTACGAGCAGTACTTC,CASSFLPSSYEQYF
once,TRBJ1-5,TRBD1,TRBV2,TGTGCCAGCACCCGGACAGGCGGAGGCAATCAGCCCCAGCATTTT,CASTRTGGGNQPQHF
-,TRBJ1-2,-,TRBV15,TGTGCCACCAGCGGCGGGGCAAGGGGTATGGGCTATGGCTACACCTTC,CATSGGARGMGYGYTF
-,TRBJ2-7,-,TRBV11-2,TGTGCCAGCAGCCGGCCCGGCGAGCAGTACTTC,CASSRPGEQYF
-,TRBJ2-2,-,TRBV28,TGTGCCAGCAGTTCCGGGACCCCGAAAGGGGAGCTGTTTTTT,CASSSGTPKGELFF
-,TRBJ2-7,-,TRBV7-2,TGTGCCAGCAGCCCCGCCTCTCACGACGAGCAGTACTTC,CASSPASHDEQYF
-,TRBJ2-7,-,TRBV28,TGTGCCAGCAGCCCTCCGGGGCGGAGCTCCTACGAGCAGTACTTC,CASSPPGRSSYEQYF
-,TRBJ1-6,-,TRBV7-2,TGTGCCAGCAGCTTATATGTGAATTCACCCCTCCACTTT,CASSLYVNSPLHF
-,TRBJ2-1,-,TRBV7-9,TGTGCCAGCAGCTTAGCGGGAGCGGAGCAGTACAATGAGCAGTTCTTC,CASSLAGAEQYNEQFF
-,TRBJ1-5,-,TRBV4-3,TGCGCCAGCAGCCAAGATTACGTAACAAGAAATCAGCCCCAGCATTTT,CASSQDYVTRNQPQHF
once,TRBJ1-4,TRBD1,TRBV5-1,TGCGCCAGCAGCTTGGTACAGGGGGCCCTCGAAAAACTGTTTTTT,CASSLVQGALEKLFF
-,TRBJ1-3,-,TRBV9,TGTGCCAGCAGCCCCATAGGAAGCAGAAACACCATATATTTT,CASSPIGSRNTIYF
-,TRBJ2-7,TRBD1,TRBV7-9,TGTGCCAGCAGCTTAGATGACAGGGCCTACGAGCAGTACTTC,CASSLDDRAYEQYF
-,TRBJ1-2,-,TRBV5-1,TGCGCCAGCAGCTACGGCACAGGGTCCGACGGCTACACCTTC,CASSYGTGSDGYTF
-,TRBJ2-1,TRBD2,TRBV30,TGTGCCTTCCGACGTCTAGCGGGGAATGAGCAGTTCTTC,CAFRRLAGNEQFF
-,TRBJ2-7,TRBD1,TRBV6-5,TGTGCCAGCAGTTACTCGAGGACAGGGAGGAACGAGCAGTACTTC,CASSYSRTGRNEQYF